This T cell receptor beta chain was sequenced during a study of metastatic and nonmetastatic thyroid tumors. At the level of the study: Repertoires from malignant and benign thyroid patients were compared across blood and tumor or nodule tissue. Study results and caveats: Relative to benign nodules, malignant thyroid tumors were reportedly characterized by significantly elevated TCR beta diversity in blood and tumor.

Per the study methods: For papillary thyroid cancer, a distant-metastasis classifier was constructed from CDR3 differences observed across clinicopathological groups. TCRdb re-called the PCR reads via MiXCR. The V and J calls shown here were made by TCRdb, not taken from the authors' results. Of about 45,000 clones in the sample, about 4.2% were seen once. Before thyroid surgery, none of the patients had received any treatment. The V end was cut by 4 bases, the J end by 0 bases, with 21 bases between. This CDR3 is 17 amino acids long. Germline V gene lookup returns CDR1 DFQATT and CDR2 SNEGSKA (reference sequence). As concerns this clone: Its antigen remains unidentified. This clone may be a read error of a much larger clone one base away. No conserved phenylalanine or tryptophan is present at the end of the CDR3, so a read error is the likely explanation.

The sequenced material came from blood. The sequence was obtained from a female donor with papillary thyroid cancer or a benign thyroid nodule (not recorded which). Some clones in this sample may be carry-over from other donors' samples. This rearrangement joins TRBV20-1 to TRBJ1-2, with TRBD1 as a possible D gene (5 bases). CDR3 sequence: CSAKVSPGGGANYGYTS. The DNA of the CDR3 is TGCAGTGCTAAGGTTTCCCCCGGGGGTGGCGCTAACTATGGCTACACCTCC.